This TCR beta chain was found in a study of T cell responses to AZD1222 COVID-19 vaccine. General study points: With dominance at 160-218 and 743-854, vaccine-associated CD4 TCRs spanned spike. Clonal diversity may have been underestimated in mostly white British donors.

Generated by immunoSEQ multiplex PCR, the TCRdb table keeps only in-frame clones and is missing some. Altogether about 140,000 clones are present, more than 90% being singletons, with the ten largest covering 1.5% to 2%. Concerning this clone: The antigen is not known.

CDR1 MDHEN and CDR2 SYDVKM come from the germline V gene. This CDR3 has 15 residues. The V segment lost 7 bases and the J segment 1 base; nucleotides outside the gene matches: 8. Material: peripheral blood, obtained on day 0 of AZD1222 vaccination. The TCR was taken from an adult in good health. This sequence joins TRBV28 and TRBJ2-7; TRBD2 matches at 9 bases. CDR3: CASTGSGSGSYEQYF. DNA of the CDR3: TGTGCCAGCACCGGTAGCGGGAGTGGGTCCTACGAGCAGTACTTC.